This T cell receptor beta chain was identified during a study of Ad26.COV2.S vaccination and SARS-CoV-2 variants. General study points: People given the vaccine had a wider spike-specific TCR breadth than placebo recipients did. Substantial breadth was reportedly displayed by spike-specific CD8+ and CD4+ T cell responses after vaccination. Researchers reported similar non-spike TCR breadth in vaccine and placebo recipients.

Comments on this clone: Antigen unknown.

Repertoires were generated with immunoSEQ multiplex PCR, while TCRdb's copy carries only in-frame clones and drops some. The sample has fewer than 100,000 clones, about four fifths seen once. Germline V gene data show CDR1 as MGHRA and CDR2 as YSYEKL. The ends lost 0 bases at V and 2 bases at J; junction bases unmatched: 11. The CDR3 extends over 18 amino acids. Sequenced material: peripheral blood, taken after recovery from COVID-19. The clonotype originates from a human donor who had recovered from COVID-19. The rearrangement joins TRBV4-1 to TRBJ2-3, with 7 nucleotides matching TRBD2. The CDR3 nucleotides read TGCGCCAGCAGCCAAGAATCTAGCGGAACCCTCTACACAGATACGCAGTATTTT. It encodes CASSQESSGTLYTDTQYF.